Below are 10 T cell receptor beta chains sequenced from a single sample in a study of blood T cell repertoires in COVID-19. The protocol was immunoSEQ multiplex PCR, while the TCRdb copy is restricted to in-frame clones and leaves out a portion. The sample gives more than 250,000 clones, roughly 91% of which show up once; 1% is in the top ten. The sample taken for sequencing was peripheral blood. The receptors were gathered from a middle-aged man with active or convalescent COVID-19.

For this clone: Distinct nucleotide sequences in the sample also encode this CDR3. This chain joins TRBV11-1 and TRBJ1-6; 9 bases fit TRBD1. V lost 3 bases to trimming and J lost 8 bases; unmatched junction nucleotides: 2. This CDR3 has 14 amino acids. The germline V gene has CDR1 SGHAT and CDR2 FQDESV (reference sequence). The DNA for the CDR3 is TGTGCCAGCAGCTTGGACAGGGGCCATTCACCCCTCCACTTT. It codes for CASSLDRGHSPLHF.

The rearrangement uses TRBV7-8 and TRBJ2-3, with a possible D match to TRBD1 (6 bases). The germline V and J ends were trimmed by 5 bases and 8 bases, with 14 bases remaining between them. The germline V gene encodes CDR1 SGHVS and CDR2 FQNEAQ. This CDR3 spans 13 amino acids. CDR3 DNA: TGTGCCAGCAGCCTATCACAGGGCGGTACGCAGTATTTT. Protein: CASSLSQGGTQYF. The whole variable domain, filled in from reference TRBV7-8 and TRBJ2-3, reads GAGVSQSPRYKVAKRGQDVALRCDPISGHVSLFWYQQALGQGPEFLTYFQNEAQLDKSGLPSDRFFAERPEGSVSTLKIQRTQQEDSAVYLCASSLSQGGTQYFGPGTRLTVL.

The CDR3 region is CASSLADRVSFYEQYF. DNA for the CDR3: TGTGCCAGCAGCTTAGCAGACAGGGTCTCGTTCTACGAGCAGTACTTC. The chain recombines TRBV7-2 with TRBJ2-7, with TRBD1 identical over 7 bases. Germline V gene data show CDR1 as SGHTA and CDR2 as FQGNSA. The CDR3 covers 16 residues. V was pared by 0 bases and J by 3 bases, with 8 bases of the junction left unmatched. Together with reference TRBV7-2 and TRBJ2-7, the CDR3 gives the full variable domain: GAGVSQSPSNKVTEKGKDVELRCDPISGHTALYWYRQSLGQGLEFLIYFQGNSAPDKSGLPSDRFSAERTGGSVSTLTIQRTQQEDSAVYLCASSLADRVSFYEQYFGPGTRLTVT.

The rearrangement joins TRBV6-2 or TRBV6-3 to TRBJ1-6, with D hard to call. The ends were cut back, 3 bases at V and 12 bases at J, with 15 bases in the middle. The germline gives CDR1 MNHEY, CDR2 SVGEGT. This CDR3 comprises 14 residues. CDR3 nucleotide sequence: TGTGCCAGCAGTTATCAACAGCTAAATGGACCCCTCCACTTT. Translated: CASSYQQLNGPLHF.

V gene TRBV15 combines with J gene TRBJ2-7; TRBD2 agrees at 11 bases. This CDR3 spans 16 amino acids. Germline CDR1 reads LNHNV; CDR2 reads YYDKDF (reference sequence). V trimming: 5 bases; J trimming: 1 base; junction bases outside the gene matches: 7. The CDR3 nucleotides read TGTGCCACCAGCGCCGGACTAGCGGGTCTGTCCTACGAGCAGTACTTC. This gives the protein CATSAGLAGLSYEQYF. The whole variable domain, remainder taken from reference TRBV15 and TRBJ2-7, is DAMVIQNPRYQVTQFGKPVTLSCSQTLNHNVMYWYQQKSSQAPKLLFHYYDKDFNNEADTPDNFQSRRPNTSFCFLDIRSPGLGDTAMYLCATSAGLAGLSYEQYFGPGTRLTVT.

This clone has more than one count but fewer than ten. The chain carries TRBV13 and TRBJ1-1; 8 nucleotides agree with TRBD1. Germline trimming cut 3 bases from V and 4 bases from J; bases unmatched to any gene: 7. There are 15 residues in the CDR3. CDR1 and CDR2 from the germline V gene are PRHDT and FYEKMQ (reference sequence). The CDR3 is CASSLRTGSTTEAFF. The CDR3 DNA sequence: TGTGCCAGCAGCTTGAGGACAGGGTCGACCACTGAAGCTTTCTTT.

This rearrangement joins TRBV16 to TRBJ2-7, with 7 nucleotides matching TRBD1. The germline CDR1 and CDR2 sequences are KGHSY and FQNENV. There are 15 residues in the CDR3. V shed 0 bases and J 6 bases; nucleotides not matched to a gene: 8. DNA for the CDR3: TGTGCCAGCAGCCAATCCCTAGACAGGGTCGGCGAGCAGTACTTC. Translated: CASSQSLDRVGEQYF. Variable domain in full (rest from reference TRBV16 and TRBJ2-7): GEEVAQTPKHLVRGEGQKAKLYCAPIKGHSYVFWYQQVLKNEFKFLISFQNENVFDETGMPKERFSAKCLPNSPCSLEIQATKLEDSAVYFCASSQSLDRVGEQYFGPGTRLTVT.

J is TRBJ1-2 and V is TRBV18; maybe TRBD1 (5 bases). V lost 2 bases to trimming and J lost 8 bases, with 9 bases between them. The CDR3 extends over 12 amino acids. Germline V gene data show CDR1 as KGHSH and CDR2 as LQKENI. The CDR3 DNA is TGTGCCAGCTCACCAGACAGTTCGGGCTACACCTTC. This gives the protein CASSPDSSGYTF. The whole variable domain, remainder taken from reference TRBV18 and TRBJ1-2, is NAGVMQNPRHLVRRRGQEARLRCSPMKGHSHVYWYRQLPEEGLKFMVYLQKENIIDESGMPKERFSAEFPKEGPSILRIQQVVRGDSAAYFCASSPDSSGYTFGSGTRLTVV.

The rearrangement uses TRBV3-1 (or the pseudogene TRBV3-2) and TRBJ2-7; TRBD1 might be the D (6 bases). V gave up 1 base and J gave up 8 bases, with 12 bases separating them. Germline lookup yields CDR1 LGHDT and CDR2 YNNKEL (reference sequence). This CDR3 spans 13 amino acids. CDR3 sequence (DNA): TGTGCCAGCAGCCAAGGAGGGGGAAACAAGCAGTACTTC. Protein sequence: CASSQGGGNKQYF.

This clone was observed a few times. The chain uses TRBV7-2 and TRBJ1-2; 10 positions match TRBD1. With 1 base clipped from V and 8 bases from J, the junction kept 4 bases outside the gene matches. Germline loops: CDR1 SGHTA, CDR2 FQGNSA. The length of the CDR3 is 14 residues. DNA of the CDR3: TGTGCCAGCAGCTTAGAAGGGACAGGGGTCGGCTACACCTTC. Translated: CASSLEGTGVGYTF.